The 17 T cell receptor beta chains reported below all come from one sample, sequenced in a study of metastatic and nonmetastatic thyroid tumors. TCRdb redid the clone calls on the PCR reads using MiXCR. The data show several thousand clones, 35% seen once. There were no patients who had received any treatment before thyroid surgery. The sample was adjacent normal tissue. These receptors were obtained from a female donor with papillary thyroid cancer or a benign thyroid nodule (not recorded which). Some clones in this sample may be carry-over from other donors' samples.

The chain employs TRBV19 and TRBJ2-7; 13 bases are a match to TRBD2. CDR1 is LNHDA, CDR2 SQIVND, per germline (reference sequence). Trimming cost V 2 bases and J 3 bases; bases outside gene matches: 7. This CDR3 region has 17 residues. DNA for the CDR3: TGTGCCAGTAGTATATGGACTAGCGGGAGCTTGAGCTACGAGCAGTACTTC. Translated: CASSIWTSGSLSYEQYF.

The chain uses TRBV6-1 and TRBJ2-7; D gene ambiguous. The CDR3 extends over 15 amino acids. The V end was cut by 6 bases, the J end by 3 bases, with 18 bases between. Germline values: CDR1 MNHNS, CDR2 SASEGT. CDR3 nucleotides: TGTGCCAGCAGCCCTCTATCGTGGTGTAGCTACGAGCAGTACTTC. Translated, it gives CASSPLSWCSYEQYF.

The gene calls are TRBV12-3 or TRBV12-4 and TRBJ2-1; 8 nucleotides match TRBD2. Losses at the gene ends were 2 bases for V and 7 bases for J; bases not matched to a gene: 7. This CDR3 is 15 amino acids long. CDR3 protein: CASSLTLAENNEQFF. The CDR3 DNA follows: TGTGCCAGCAGTTTAACACTAGCGGAAAATAATGAGCAGTTCTTC.

In this sample, this clone turned up a few times. The V call is TRBV15, the J call TRBJ2-7, with D possibly matching TRBD1 (5 bases). Germline V gene sequence: CDR1 LNHNV, CDR2 YYDKDF (reference sequence). With 3 bases removed from V and 6 bases from J, the gap between germline ends came to 12 bases. This CDR3 spans 13 amino acids. The CDR3 DNA sequence: TGTGCCACCAGCAGGCAGGGTTTGGGCGAGCAGTACTTC. Translating it yields CATSRQGLGEQYF.

The chain links TRBV18 to TRBJ1-5; tentative D call: TRBD1 (5 bases). This CDR3 spans 16 amino acids. Germline V gene lookup returns CDR1 KGHSH and CDR2 LQKENI. V dropped 3 bases and J dropped 3 bases, with 15 bases sitting between them. The CDR3: CASSPATQGNNQPQHF. In DNA, the CDR3 is TGTGCCAGCTCACCCGCTACTCAGGGAAACAATCAGCCCCAGCATTTT. Full variable domain (remainder filled in from reference TRBV18 and TRBJ1-5): NAGVMQNPRHLVRRRGQEARLRCSPMKGHSHVYWYRQLPEEGLKFMVYLQKENIIDESGMPKERFSAEFPKEGPSILRIQQVVRGDSAAYFCASSPATQGNNQPQHFGDGTRLSIL.

A few counts support this clone. This chain connects TRBV7-9 to TRBJ1-2, with TRBD1 as a possible D gene (6 bases). Trimming pared 7 bases from V and 13 bases from J, leaving 19 bases between. Germline V gene data show CDR1 as SEHNR and CDR2 as FQNEAQ (reference sequence). The CDR3 totals 12 residues. CDR3 protein: CASIPQGEVCTF. The CDR3 DNA sequence: TGTGCCAGCATCCCACAGGGTGAGGTCTGCACCTTC. The complete variable domain, with remaining parts taken from reference TRBV7-9 and TRBJ1-2, reads DTGVSQNPRHKITKRGQNVTFRCDPISEHNRLYWYRQTLGQGPEFLTYFQNEAQLEKSRLLSDRFSAERPKGSFSTLEIQRTEQGDSAMYLCASIPQGEVCTFGSGTRLTVV.

Many counts were recorded for this clone. The V and J genes are TRBV6-5 and TRBJ1-1; tentative D call: TRBD1 (5 bases). The CDR3 has 12 residues. CDR1 is MNHEY and CDR2 is SVGAGI in the germline V gene. The germline V and J ends were trimmed by 2 bases and 9 bases, with 10 bases remaining between them. CDR3 protein: CASSYGGRKAFF. Written as DNA, the CDR3 is TGTGCCAGCAGTTACGGGGGTAGGAAAGCTTTCTTT.

This sequence joins TRBV7-2 and TRBJ2-7, with D perhaps TRBD1 (6 bases). The CDR3 consists of 12 residues. The V gene's germline CDR1 is SGHTA and CDR2 FQGNSA. V was clipped by 7 bases and J by 6 bases, with 13 bases between them. DNA of the CDR3: TGTGCCAGCATCTCACAGGGTTTCGAGCAGTACTTC. The encoded protein is CASISQGFEQYF.

The rearrangement uses TRBV7-2 and TRBJ2-1; 7 nucleotides align to TRBD1. The germline V gene has CDR1 SGHTA and CDR2 FQGNSA. The CDR3 is made up of 19 amino acids. The V and J ends lost 4 bases and 2 bases, in that order; junction bases with no gene match: 17. DNA of the CDR3: TGTGCCAGCAGCTGGATCCGATACAGGGGACGCTGGGCCTACAATGAGCAGTTCTTC. It specifies CASSWIRYRGRWAYNEQFF. Full variable domain (rest looked up from reference TRBV7-2 and TRBJ2-1): GAGVSQSPSNKVTEKGKDVELRCDPISGHTALYWYRQSLGQGLEFLIYFQGNSAPDKSGLPSDRFSAERTGGSVSTLTIQRTQQEDSAVYLCASSWIRYRGRWAYNEQFFGPGTRLTVL.

V is TRBV9 and J is TRBJ1-6; 7 nucleotides agree with TRBD1. Losses at the gene ends were 6 bases for V and 8 bases for J; bases not matched to a gene: 8. The CDR3 runs 14 residues. Germline assignment: CDR1 SGDLS and CDR2 YYNGEE. CDR3 amino acids: CASNQGTVDSPLHF. The CDR3 DNA reads TGTGCCAGCAACCAAGGGACAGTAGATTCACCCCTCCACTTT.

This clone has only a few counts. The J gene is TRBJ2-2, the V gene TRBV2, with D tentatively TRBD1 (6 bases). The CDR3 loop spans 15 amino acids. Looked up from germline, CDR1 is SNHLY and CDR2 is FYNNEI. The V end lost 6 bases, the J end lost 1 base, and 12 bases lay between the germline ends. This chain's CDR3 is CASRRTAMNTGELFF. DNA of the CDR3: TGTGCCAGCAGGAGGACAGCTATGAACACCGGGGAGCTGTTTTTT.

The chain recombines TRBV28 with TRBJ2-7; 9 positions match TRBD1. Germline CDR1 and CDR2: MDHEN and SYDVKM. This CDR3 has 14 residues. With 10 bases clipped from V and 6 bases from J, the junction kept 13 bases outside the gene matches. As DNA, the CDR3 is TGTGCCATCCGCACGGGTGGGACAGGGTTCGAGCAGTACTTC. Translating gives CAIRTGGTGFEQYF.

The chain uses TRBV11-2 and TRBJ1-2; a weak D match, TRBD1 (6 bases). V gave up 4 bases and J gave up 4 bases, with 13 bases separating them. The CDR3 is 14 residues long. Germline V gene lookup returns CDR1 SGHAT and CDR2 FQNNGV. The CDR3 nucleotides read TGTGCCAGCAGCTCCTACAGGGTTAGCTATGGCTACACCTTC. Protein product: CASSSYRVSYGYTF.

The sample holds a few counts of this clone. This chain links TRBV15 with TRBJ2-2; TRBD2 might be the D (7 bases). This CDR3 region has 16 residues. Germline values: CDR1 LNHNV, CDR2 YYDKDF (reference sequence). Trimming took 3 bases from V and 4 from J, leaving 15 bases between them. The CDR3 sequence: CATSRGEGVGTGELFF. The CDR3, as DNA: TGTGCCACCAGCAGGGGGGAGGGGGTAGGCACCGGGGAGCTGTTTTTT.

This chain joins TRBV6-1 and TRBJ1-6; D may be TRBD1 (5 bases). Per germline, CDR1 MNHNS and CDR2 SASEGT. Trimming pared 2 bases from V and 17 bases from J, leaving 10 bases between. The CDR3 has 11 residues. CDR3 region: CASSEQGLVHF. The CDR3 nucleotides are TGTGCCAGCAGTGAACAGGGTTTGGTCCACTTT.

By frequency in the sample, this clone is medium-sized (0.01 to 0.1%). This chain joins TRBV7-2 and TRBJ2-2; perhaps D is TRBD1 or TRBD2 (5 bases each). The CDR3 length is 14 residues. V was clipped by 1 base and J by 4 bases, with 7 bases between them. Looked up from germline, CDR1 is SGHTA and CDR2 is FQGNSA. The CDR3 here is CASSLGGFTGELFF. DNA for the CDR3: TGTGCCAGCAGCTTAGGGGGGTTCACCGGGGAGCTGTTTTTT.

A few counts support this clone. The chain uses TRBV6-5 and TRBJ1-1; 7 nucleotides agree with TRBD1. CDR1 is MNHEY and CDR2 is SVGAGI in the germline V gene. Trimming removed 0 bases from V and 4 bases from J; junction bases left unmatched: 2. The CDR3 consists of 14 residues. As DNA, the CDR3 is TGTGCCAGCAGTTACTCGGCAGGGGGCACTGAAGCTTTCTTT. Residues: CASSYSAGGTEAFF.